The clone carrying this TCR beta chain has a single count. Random hexamers were used to reverse transcribe an amount of about 0.45 to 1 ug RNA. TCRdb re-derived calls from the immunoSEQ multiplex PCR reads in MiXCR, one entry per CDR3 protein. The sample records roughly 100,000 distinct CDR3 sequences, about 96% being singletons. These data originate in a study of CD8 T cells in Susac syndrome. This CDR3 has 13 amino acids. The V end lost 4 bases, the J end lost 5 bases, and 14 bases lay between the germline ends. Germline CDR1 is SQVTM and CDR2 is ANQGSEA. The sequence was collected from a human donor with Susac syndrome. The specimen was CD8+ T cells from PBMCs. The chain links TRBV29-1 to TRBJ1-1, with D tentatively TRBD1 (6 bases). Here the CDR3 DNA reads TGCAGCGTTGCTAAAGGGGGAGGAACTGAAGCTTTCTTT. Protein sequence: CSVAKGGGTEAFF.